A selection of T cell receptor beta chains follows, all from one sample in a study of technical replicates of blood from a handful of donors. The table came from immunoSEQ multiplex PCR; TCRdb's copy has only in-frame clones and leaves some out. The data contain 81,000 or so clones, 90% to 97% of them seen just once; the ten biggest clones take up around 0.2%. The sequenced sample consisted of T cells isolated from PBMCs. These receptors were taken from a human donor in good health. CDR3s include the opening cysteine and the closing phenylalanine or tryptophan. A D gene is named only where the DNA matches it firmly. Expanded clones are given a class, and other clones once, few, many or no size at all.

j_gene: TRBJ1-5; v_gene: TRBV6-6; abundance: NA; d_gene: NA; CDR3aa: CASSSQGSQPQHF; CDR3nt: TGTGCCAGCAGCTCACAGGGAAGTCAGCCCCAGCATTTT
j_gene: TRBJ1-1; v_gene: TRBV23-1; abundance: NA; d_gene: NA; CDR3aa: CASSRRQGKNRSHNTEAFF; CDR3nt: TGCGCCAGCAGTCGTAGGCAGGGCAAAAATCGCTCGCATAACACTGAAGCTTTCTTT
j_gene: TRBJ2-2; v_gene: TRBV5-1; abundance: NA; d_gene: NA; CDR3aa: CASSLSSTNTGELFF; CDR3nt: TGCGCCAGCAGCTTGTCCTCTACGAACACCGGGGAGCTGTTTTTT
j_gene: TRBJ2-1; v_gene: TRBV6-5; abundance: NA; d_gene: TRBD2; CDR3aa: CASSYSGGSSYNEQFF; CDR3nt: TGTGCCAGCAGTTATTCCGGCGGGAGCTCCTACAATGAGCAGTTCTTC
j_gene: TRBJ2-1; v_gene: TRBV5-1; abundance: NA; d_gene: TRBD2; CDR3aa: CASSPLLAGSYNEQFF; CDR3nt: TGCGCCAGCAGCCCTCTACTAGCGGGGAGCTACAATGAGCAGTTCTTC
j_gene: TRBJ1-5; v_gene: TRBV4-1; abundance: NA; d_gene: NA; CDR3aa: CASSQGQWGNQPQHF; CDR3nt: TGCGCCAGCAGTCAGGGCCAGTGGGGAAATCAGCCCCAGCATTTT
j_gene: TRBJ1-1; v_gene: TRBV19; abundance: NA; d_gene: NA; CDR3aa: CASSIVSGGYTEAFF; CDR3nt: TGTGCCAGTAGTATAGTATCGGGGGGGTACACTGAAGCTTTCTTT
j_gene: TRBJ2-7; v_gene: TRBV27; abundance: NA; d_gene: TRBD1; CDR3aa: CASSLKDRDYEQYF; CDR3nt: TGTGCCAGCAGTTTAAAGGACAGGGACTACGAGCAGTACTTC
j_gene: TRBJ1-4; v_gene: TRBV28; abundance: NA; d_gene: NA; CDR3aa: CASTLTGPGELFF; CDR3nt: TGTGCCAGCACCCTGACGGGTCCAGGGGAACTGTTTTTT
j_gene: TRBJ2-3; v_gene: TRBV29-1; abundance: NA; d_gene: NA; CDR3aa: CSVELASDTQYF; CDR3nt: TGCAGCGTTGAGCTAGCATCAGATACGCAGTATTTT
j_gene: TRBJ2-7; v_gene: TRBV28; abundance: NA; d_gene: TRBD1; CDR3aa: CASLQGSYEQYF; CDR3nt: TGTGCCAGCTTACAGGGGAGCTACGAGCAGTACTTC
j_gene: TRBJ2-3; v_gene: TRBV14; abundance: NA; d_gene: TRBD2; CDR3aa: CASSLAGLTDTQYF; CDR3nt: TGTGCCAGCAGCTTAGCGGGTCTCACAGATACGCAGTATTTT
j_gene: TRBJ2-3; v_gene: TRBV19; abundance: NA; d_gene: TRBD1; CDR3aa: CASSRRTGGSTDTQYF; CDR3nt: TGTGCCAGTAGTAGGCGGACAGGGGGTAGCACAGATACGCAGTATTTT
j_gene: TRBJ1-4; v_gene: TRBV25-1; abundance: NA; d_gene: NA; CDR3aa: CASSDTGLTNEKLFF; CDR3nt: TGTGCCAGCAGTGACACGGGACTAACTAATGAAAAACTGTTTTTT
j_gene: TRBJ1-1; v_gene: TRBV28; abundance: once; d_gene: TRBD1; CDR3aa: CASRGWDRVPEAFF; CDR3nt: TGTGCCAGCAGGGGATGGGACAGGGTTCCCGAAGCTTTCTTT
j_gene: TRBJ1-2; v_gene: TRBV28; abundance: NA; d_gene: NA; CDR3aa: CASSPPTANYGYTF; CDR3nt: TGTGCCAGCAGTCCCCCGACAGCTAACTATGGCTACACCTTC
j_gene: TRBJ2-3; v_gene: TRBV28; abundance: NA; d_gene: TRBD2; CDR3aa: CASSLTGGDTQYF; CDR3nt: TGTGCCAGCAGTTTGACGGGAGGGGATACGCAGTATTTT
j_gene: TRBJ2-1; v_gene: TRBV4-2; abundance: NA; d_gene: TRBD2; CDR3aa: CASSQGVRTSLSHEQFF; CDR3nt: TGTGCCAGCAGCCAAGGCGTACGGACTAGCCTTTCCCATGAGCAGTTCTTC
j_gene: TRBJ1-2; v_gene: TRBV25-1; abundance: NA; d_gene: TRBD1; CDR3aa: CASSDSGTDYRYGYTF; CDR3nt: TGTGCCAGCAGTGACTCCGGGACAGATTACCGATATGGCTACACCTTC
j_gene: TRBJ2-3; v_gene: TRBV7-9; abundance: few; d_gene: TRBD2; CDR3aa: CASSLVGLAGLDTQYF; CDR3nt: TGTGCCAGCAGCTTAGTAGGGCTAGCGGGTTTGGATACGCAGTATTTT
j_gene: TRBJ2-5; v_gene: TRBV28; abundance: NA; d_gene: TRBD2; CDR3aa: CASTAGTSGRSGQETQYF; CDR3nt: TGTGCCAGCACAGCAGGGACTAGCGGGAGAAGCGGTCAAGAGACCCAGTACTTC
j_gene: TRBJ2-1; v_gene: TRBV5-1; abundance: NA; d_gene: NA; CDR3aa: CASSLDSLSYNEQFF; CDR3nt: TGCGCCAGCAGCTTGGACAGCCTTTCCTACAATGAGCAGTTCTTC
j_gene: TRBJ2-3; v_gene: TRBV6-1; abundance: NA; d_gene: NA; CDR3aa: CASSVEGGTDTQYF; CDR3nt: TGTGCCAGCAGTGTCGAGGGGGGCACAGATACGCAGTATTTT
j_gene: TRBJ1-1; v_gene: TRBV29-1; abundance: NA; d_gene: NA; CDR3aa: CSVDWGVSWTEAFF; CDR3nt: TGCAGCGTTGATTGGGGGGTAAGTTGGACTGAAGCTTTCTTT
j_gene: TRBJ2-7; v_gene: TRBV5-6; abundance: once; d_gene: NA; CDR3aa: CASSLAYRGNEQYF; CDR3nt: TGTGCCAGCAGCTTGGCTTATCGGGGGAACGAGCAGTACTTC
j_gene: TRBJ2-7; v_gene: TRBV5-1; abundance: NA; d_gene: TRBD1; CDR3aa: CASSDGTAGLYEQYF; CDR3nt: TGCGCCAGCAGCGACGGGACAGCAGGTCTCTACGAGCAGTACTTC
j_gene: TRBJ1-1; v_gene: TRBV6-1; abundance: once; d_gene: TRBD1; CDR3aa: CASSEVGTGGTEAFF; CDR3nt: TGTGCCAGCAGTGAAGTCGGGACAGGGGGCACTGAAGCTTTCTTT
j_gene: TRBJ1-1; v_gene: TRBV28; abundance: NA; d_gene: TRBD1; CDR3aa: CASSFEGARIEENTEAFF; CDR3nt: TGTGCCAGCAGTTTCGAGGGGGCACGAATCGAGGAGAACACTGAAGCTTTCTTT
j_gene: TRBJ2-3; v_gene: TRBV7-6; abundance: NA; d_gene: TRBD2; CDR3aa: CASSSPGLVAGTQYF; CDR3nt: TGTGCCAGCAGCTCGCCGGGACTAGTAGCGGGTACGCAGTATTTT
j_gene: TRBJ2-1; v_gene: TRBV15; abundance: NA; d_gene: NA; CDR3aa: CATSRHSTDEQFF; CDR3nt: TGTGCCACCAGCAGGCACTCTACGGATGAGCAGTTCTTC
j_gene: TRBJ2-4; v_gene: TRBV6-1; abundance: NA; d_gene: NA; CDR3aa: CASSELAKNIQYF; CDR3nt: TGTGCCAGCAGTGAACTAGCCAAAAACATTCAGTACTTC
j_gene: TRBJ1-3; v_gene: TRBV7-2; abundance: once; d_gene: NA; CDR3aa: CASTLPGSGNTIYF; CDR3nt: TGTGCCAGCACCCTCCCAGGATCTGGAAACACCATATATTTT
j_gene: TRBJ1-2; v_gene: TRBV7-4; abundance: NA; d_gene: TRBD1; CDR3aa: CASSSIRDSKKSEDTF; CDR3nt: TGTGCCAGCAGCTCAATCCGGGACAGCAAGAAATCGGAGGACACCTTC
j_gene: TRBJ2-1; v_gene: TRBV6-4; abundance: NA; d_gene: NA; CDR3aa: CASSDRDNNEQFF; CDR3nt: TGTGCCAGCAGTGACCGGGACAACAATGAGCAGTTCTTC
j_gene: TRBJ2-7; v_gene: TRBV27; abundance: NA; d_gene: TRBD1; CDR3aa: CASRTIDRAGHEQYF; CDR3nt: TGTGCCAGCAGAACAATCGACAGGGCAGGTCACGAGCAGTACTTC
j_gene: TRBJ1-2; v_gene: TRBV12-5; abundance: NA; d_gene: NA; CDR3aa: CASGLVLNRDIYGYTF; CDR3nt: TGTGCTAGTGGTTTGGTGTTGAACAGGGATATCTATGGCTACACCTTC
j_gene: TRBJ1-5; v_gene: TRBV2; abundance: once; d_gene: NA; CDR3aa: CASRAQSPLSYSNQPQHF; CDR3nt: TGTGCCAGCAGAGCCCAATCACCACTGTCGTATAGCAATCAGCCCCAGCATTTT
j_gene: TRBJ1-2; v_gene: TRBV19; abundance: NA; d_gene: TRBD1; CDR3aa: CASTSTGTGGYTF; CDR3nt: TGTGCCAGTACCTCTACCGGGACAGGAGGCTACACCTTC
j_gene: TRBJ2-7; v_gene: TRBV14; abundance: NA; d_gene: TRBD1; CDR3aa: CASEFGTVPYEQYF; CDR3nt: TGTGCCAGCGAGTTTGGGACAGTCCCCTACGAGCAGTACTTC
j_gene: TRBJ1-4; v_gene: TRBV5-4; abundance: NA; d_gene: TRBD1; CDR3aa: CASSQTGGGEKLFF; CDR3nt: TGTGCCAGCAGCCAGACAGGGGGCGGTGAAAAACTGTTTTTT
j_gene: TRBJ2-1; v_gene: TRBV7-3; abundance: NA; d_gene: NA; CDR3aa: CASSLTGGRYNEQFF; CDR3nt: TGTGCCAGCAGCTTAACAGGGGGAAGATACAATGAGCAGTTCTTC
j_gene: TRBJ1-1; v_gene: TRBV28; abundance: NA; d_gene: NA; CDR3aa: CASSFAVAGRTEAFF; CDR3nt: TGTGCCAGCAGTTTCGCCGTGGCAGGGAGGACTGAAGCTTTCTTT
j_gene: TRBJ2-5; v_gene: TRBV20-1; abundance: NA; d_gene: NA; CDR3aa: CSVPPRETQYF; CDR3nt: TGCAGTGTCCCCCCGCGAGAGACCCAGTACTTC
j_gene: TRBJ1-6; v_gene: TRBV6-1; abundance: NA; d_gene: NA; CDR3aa: CASSEVLGQYNSPLHF; CDR3nt: TGTGCCAGCAGTGAGGTTCTTGGGCAGTATAATTCACCCCTCCACTTT
j_gene: TRBJ2-7; v_gene: TRBV28; abundance: NA; d_gene: TRBD2; CDR3aa: CASSTSGSSYEQYF; CDR3nt: TGTGCCAGCAGCACAAGCGGGAGCTCCTACGAGCAGTACTTC
j_gene: TRBJ1-3; v_gene: TRBV13; abundance: NA; d_gene: NA; CDR3aa: CASSLALGISGNTIYF; CDR3nt: TGTGCCAGCAGCTTAGCCCTGGGCATCTCTGGAAACACCATATATTTT
j_gene: TRBJ1-4; v_gene: TRBV4-1; abundance: NA; d_gene: TRBD1; CDR3aa: CASSPGQRPNEKLFF; CDR3nt: TGCGCCAGCAGCCCGGGACAGCGGCCAAATGAAAAACTGTTTTTT